This T cell receptor beta chain emerged from a study of cytomegalovirus exposure and HLA in healthy donors. Study-level results: Being productive about 87% or about 30% of the time was typical of most TCR beta V segments in an earlier analysis.

Primers included in the PCR were 60 Vbeta and 13 Jbeta primers. Sequenced by immunoSEQ multiplex PCR; TCRdb stores in-frame clones only, minus some. The sample shows about 160,000 clones, under 90% of them seen only once. To note about this clone: Its antigen is not identified.

The sample comprised PBMCs. The TCR comes from a man younger than 30 in good health and CMV-seronegative.

CDR3 amino acids: CASSPGQSSYNEQFF. The CDR3 region has the DNA TGTGCCAGCAGTCCGGGACAGAGCTCCTACAATGAGCAGTTCTTC. The rearrangement uses TRBV6-5 and TRBJ2-1; 7 nucleotides agree with TRBD1. Germline V lookup: CDR1 MNHEY, CDR2 SVGAGI. The junction had 4 bases not matched to a gene; V was cut back by 5 bases and J by 0 bases. The CDR3 consists of 15 residues.